This T cell receptor beta chain was sequenced for a study of blood T cells in healthy people across ages. For the second PCR, which ran for 7 to 11 cycles, a sample-barcoded 5' primer and a J-beta primer mix were used. TCRdb called the 5' RACE reads again in MiXCR, with one record for every CDR3 protein. The data show roughly 1,500,000 distinct CDR3 sequences, around two fifths seen once. The CDR3 covers 17 residues. Per germline, CDR1 KGHSH and CDR2 LQKENI. Trimming took 3 bases from V and 3 from J; bases not matched to a gene: 7. Findings and caveats of the study: TCR beta diversity, measured per million T cells, fell in a roughly linear way with age. Those diversity estimates obtained from one million T cells were thought to be underestimates.

As for this clonotype: Its specificity is not known.

This TCR came from a woman in her late teens or twenties in good health. V usage is TRBV18 and J usage is TRBJ2-4; 11 bases agree with TRBD1. The source material was blood. CDR3 residues: CASSPRTGGVSKNIQYF. The CDR3 region has the DNA TGTGCCAGCTCACCCCGGACAGGGGGCGTGAGCAAAAACATTCAGTACTTC. Drawing the rest from reference TRBV18 and TRBJ2-4, the complete variable domain is NAGVMQNPRHLVRRRGQEARLRCSPMKGHSHVYWYRQLPEEGLKFMVYLQKENIIDESGMPKERFSAEFPKEGPSILRIQQVVRGDSAAYFCASSPRTGGVSKNIQYFGAGTRLSVL.